The text below deals with one T cell receptor beta chain. Trimming took 1 base from V and 5 from J; bases not matched to a gene: 15. The CDR3 contains 18 residues. CDR1 and CDR2 (germline): SGHRS, YFSETQ. 60 Vbeta and 13 Jbeta primers were used in PCR. The repertoire was sequenced with immunoSEQ multiplex PCR; TCRdb's copy has only in-frame clones and lacks some. Of roughly 250,000 clones listed, 80% to 90% were seen once; the top ten hold approximately 2%. This entry belongs to a study of cytomegalovirus exposure and HLA in healthy donors. The sample was PBMCs. This clonotype was obtained from a woman aged 40 to 50 in good health and CMV-seropositive. The V call is TRBV5-1, the J call TRBJ2-5; 9 nucleotides align to TRBD1. CDR3: CASSLNPGQGRSLETQYF. The CDR3 bases are TGCGCCAGCAGCTTGAACCCCGGACAGGGGAGATCTTTGGAGACCCAGTACTTC.